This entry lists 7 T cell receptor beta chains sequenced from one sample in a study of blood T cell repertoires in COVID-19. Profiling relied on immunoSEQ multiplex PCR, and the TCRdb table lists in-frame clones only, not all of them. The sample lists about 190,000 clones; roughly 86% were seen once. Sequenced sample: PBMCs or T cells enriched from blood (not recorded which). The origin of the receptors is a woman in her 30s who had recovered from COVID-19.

The CDR3 DNA follows: TGTGCCAGTAAAGCTGGGGGACTCGAGGAGCTGTTTTTT. Translating it yields CASKAGGLEELFF. The chain couples TRBV12-3 or TRBV12-4 to TRBJ2-2, with D possibly being TRBD2 (6 bases). V lost 9 bases to trimming and J lost 10 bases, with 18 bases between them. The CDR3 extends over 13 amino acids.

The CDR3 bases are TGTGCCAGCAGCTTAAGGCGGATGAGCTCCTACAATGAGCAGTTCTTC. This gives the protein CASSLRRMSSYNEQFF. The chain is built from TRBV6-4 and TRBJ2-1; D not certain. V lost 6 bases and J lost 0, with 15 bases in between. The CDR3 consists of 16 residues. Germline lookup yields CDR1 MRHNA and CDR2 SNTAGT.

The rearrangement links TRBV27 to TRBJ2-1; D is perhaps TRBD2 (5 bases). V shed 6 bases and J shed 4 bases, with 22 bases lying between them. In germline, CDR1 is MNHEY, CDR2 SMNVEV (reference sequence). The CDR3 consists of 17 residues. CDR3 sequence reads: CASSLAGERVGYNEQFF. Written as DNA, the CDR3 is TGTGCCAGCAGCCTGGCGGGCGAGCGAGTAGGATACAATGAGCAGTTCTTC.

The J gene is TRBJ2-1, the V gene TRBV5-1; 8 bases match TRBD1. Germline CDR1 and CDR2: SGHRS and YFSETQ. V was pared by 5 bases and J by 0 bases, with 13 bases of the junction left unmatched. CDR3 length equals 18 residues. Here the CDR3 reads CASSRATGGHSSYNEQFF. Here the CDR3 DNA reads TGCGCCAGCAGTAGGGCTACAGGGGGTCATAGCTCCTACAATGAGCAGTTCTTC.

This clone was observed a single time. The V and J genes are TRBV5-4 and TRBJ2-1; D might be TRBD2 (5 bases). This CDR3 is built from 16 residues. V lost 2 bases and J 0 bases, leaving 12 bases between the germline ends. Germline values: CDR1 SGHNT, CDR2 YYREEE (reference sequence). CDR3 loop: CASSFLASSSYNEQFF. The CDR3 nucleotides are TGTGCCAGCAGCTTCCTAGCATCGAGCTCCTACAATGAGCAGTTCTTC. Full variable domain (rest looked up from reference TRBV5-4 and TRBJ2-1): ETGVTQSPTHLIKTRGQQVTLRCSSQSGHNTVSWYQQALGQGPQFIFQYYREEENGRGNFPPRFSGLQFPNYSSELNVNALELDDSALYLCASSFLASSSYNEQFFGPGTRLTVL.

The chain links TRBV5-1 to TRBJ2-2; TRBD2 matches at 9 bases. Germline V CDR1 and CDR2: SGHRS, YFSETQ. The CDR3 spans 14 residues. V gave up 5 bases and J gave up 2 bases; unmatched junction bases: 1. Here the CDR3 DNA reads TGCGCCAGCAGTAGCGGGAGTAACACCGGGGAGCTGTTTTTT. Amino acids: CASSSGSNTGELFF.

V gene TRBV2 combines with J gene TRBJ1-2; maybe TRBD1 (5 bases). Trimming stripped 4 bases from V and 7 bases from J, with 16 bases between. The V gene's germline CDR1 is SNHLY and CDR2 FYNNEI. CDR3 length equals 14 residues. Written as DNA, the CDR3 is TGTGCCAGCAGTGCGGAGGGGCCCATTGTTGGCTACACCTTC. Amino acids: CASSAEGPIVGYTF.